Listed here are 30 T cell receptor beta chains from one sample, sequenced in a study of blood T cell repertoires in COVID-19. The method was immunoSEQ multiplex PCR; TCRdb's version includes in-frame clones alone and lacks a portion of them. The sample includes roughly 59,000 clones, 65% to 80% of them seen just once. The specimen sequenced was peripheral blood. The origin of the receptors is a human donor in a cohort sampled during active COVID-19.

This clone was observed once. This chain uses TRBV6-5 with TRBJ2-5, with TRBD1 matching over 8 bases. The trim removed 3 bases at V and 4 bases at J, leaving 7 bases unmatched. The CDR3 runs to 15 residues. CDR1 is MNHEY and CDR2 is SVGAGI in the germline V gene. The DNA of the CDR3 is TGTGCCAGCAGTTATTTGGACAGGGTTGGAGAGACCCAGTACTTC. Residues: CASSYLDRVGETQYF.

This clone came up a few times. The chain links TRBV5-4 to TRBJ1-3; no firm D call. The V and J ends lost 1 base and 7 bases respectively, with 9 bases between them. The germline V gene encodes CDR1 SGHNT and CDR2 YYREEE (reference sequence). CDR3 length: 13 residues. CDR3 loop: CASSLIGVNTIYF. The CDR3 DNA reads as TGTGCCAGCAGCTTGATAGGAGTGAACACCATATATTTT.

The chain carries TRBV19 and TRBJ1-2; possible D gene TRBD1, 5 bases. V lost 4 bases, J lost 8 bases, and 14 bases lay in between. CDR1 and CDR2 (germline): LNHDA, SQIVND (reference sequence). The CDR3 is 13 amino acids. CDR3 amino acids: CASSTQVLEGYTF. CDR3 DNA: TGTGCCAGTAGTACACAGGTCCTTGAGGGCTACACCTTC.

The chain recombines TRBV27 with TRBJ2-7; 11 bases align to TRBD2. Looked up from germline, CDR1 is MNHEY and CDR2 is SMNVEV (reference sequence). This CDR3 is 16 amino acids long. The ends lost 0 bases at V and 1 base at J; junction bases unmatched: 2. This CDR3 reads CASSLSPSGRSYEQYF. The CDR3 DNA reads as TGTGCCAGCAGTTTATCTCCTAGCGGGAGGTCCTACGAGCAGTACTTC.

The chain links TRBV6-2 or TRBV6-3 to TRBJ2-3; perhaps TRBD1 as D (5 bases). The V gene's germline CDR1 is MNHEY and CDR2 SVGEGT. This CDR3 comprises 16 residues. V lost 0 bases and J 2 bases, leaving 12 bases between the germline ends. The DNA of the CDR3 is TGTGCCAGCAGTTACTCAGGGGAACCCCCCACAGATACGCAGTATTTT. Translated, it gives CASSYSGEPPTDTQYF.

The V and J genes are TRBV11-2 and TRBJ2-7; no clear D gene. The V gene's germline CDR1 is SGHAT and CDR2 FQNNGV. V was clipped by 2 bases and J by 0 bases, with 8 bases between them. This CDR3 has 14 amino acids. CDR3 coding DNA: TGTGCCAGCAGCTTACCTGTACTCTCCTACGAGCAGTACTTC. Translating gives CASSLPVLSYEQYF. Using reference TRBV11-2 and TRBJ2-7 for the parts outside the CDR3, the full variable domain is EAGVAQSPRYKIIEKRQSVAFWCNPISGHATLYWYQQILGQGPKLLIQFQNNGVVDDSQLPKDRFSAERLKGVDSTLKIQPAKLEDSAVYLCASSLPVLSYEQYFGPGTRLTVT.

This sequence joins TRBV6-5 and TRBJ2-3; 7 bases map to TRBD2. There are 15 residues in the CDR3. Looked up from germline, CDR1 is MNHEY and CDR2 is SVGAGI. V was pared by 2 bases and J by 6 bases, with 8 bases of the junction left unmatched. The CDR3 region is CASSYRSGEGDTQYF. The CDR3 nucleotides are TGTGCCAGCAGTTACCGGAGCGGGGAAGGGGATACGCAGTATTTT.

The V gene is TRBV6-5, the J gene TRBJ1-4; 9 bases fit TRBD1. Germline V gives CDR1 MNHEY, CDR2 SVGAGI. The CDR3 consists of 13 residues. Unmatched junction bases numbered 3, after V lost 2 bases and J lost 11 bases. Written as DNA, the CDR3 is TGTGCCAGCAGTTACAGGGGGACAGGGAAACTGTTTTTT. This sequence encodes CASSYRGTGKLFF.

The genes are TRBV28 and TRBJ1-5, with 7 bases that match TRBD1. This CDR3 has 15 amino acids. The trim removed 4 bases at V and 2 bases at J, leaving 5 bases unmatched. Germline-derived CDR1 and CDR2 are MDHEN and SYDVKM. The CDR3 nucleotides read TGTGCCAGCAGTTCGACAGGGTCAGGCAATCAGCCCCAGCATTTT. Its translation: CASSSTGSGNQPQHF.

Remarks on this clone: The junction shows a germline mismatch at one end, possibly a read error. The chain has TRBV18 and TRBJ2-5; 8 bases map to TRBD2. The CDR3 runs to 18 residues. Germline V gene lookup returns CDR1 KGHSH and CDR2 LQKENI. This CDR3 is CASSPLGLAGRAQETQYF. CDR3 in DNA: TGTGCCAGCTCCCCACTCGGGCTAGCGGGTAGGGCCCAAGAGACCCAGTACTTC.

The V and J genes are TRBV19 and TRBJ1-2, with D possibly matching TRBD1 (5 bases). V lost 6 bases and J 8 bases, leaving 16 bases between the germline ends. The CDR3 consists of 13 residues. Germline-derived CDR1 and CDR2 are LNHDA and SQIVND (reference sequence). Here the CDR3 DNA reads TGTGCCAGTAGCCCTCGGGGGGAGGAAGGCTACACCTTC. Protein: CASSPRGEEGYTF. Drawing the rest from reference TRBV19 and TRBJ1-2, the complete variable domain is DGGITQSPKYLFRKEGQNVTLSCEQNLNHDAMYWYRQDPGQGLRLIYYSQIVNDFQKGDIAEGYSVSREKKESFPLTVTSAQKNPTAFYLCASSPRGEEGYTFGSGTRLTVV.

Ten or more counts support this clone. The chain recombines TRBV13 with TRBJ1-1; the D gene is possibly TRBD1 (5 bases). CDR1 is PRHDT, CDR2 FYEKMQ, per germline (reference sequence). Trimming pared 0 bases from V and 0 bases from J, leaving 11 bases between. CDR3 length: 16 amino acids. The chain's CDR3 is CASSLGRAVMNTEAFF. Written as DNA, the CDR3 is TGTGCCAGCAGCTTAGGCAGGGCCGTTATGAACACTGAAGCTTTCTTT.

The V and J genes are TRBV5-1 and TRBJ2-2; 10 bases map to TRBD2. Germline loops: CDR1 SGHRS, CDR2 YFSETQ. Trimming removed 2 bases from V and 3 bases from J; junction bases left unmatched: 1. The CDR3 covers 15 residues. The chain's CDR3 is CASSFGLADTGELFF. Written as DNA, the CDR3 is TGCGCCAGCAGCTTTGGACTAGCGGACACCGGGGAGCTGTTTTTT.

The V and J genes are TRBV18 and TRBJ2-1; TRBD2 agrees at 14 bases. The trim removed 2 bases at V and 8 bases at J, leaving 5 bases unmatched. This CDR3 is 16 amino acids long. Germline CDR1 is KGHSH and CDR2 is LQKENI. The CDR3 spells CASSPLGLAGEDEQFF. DNA of the CDR3: TGTGCCAGCTCACCATTGGGACTAGCGGGAGAGGATGAGCAGTTCTTC.

The gene calls are TRBV9 and TRBJ2-1; 8 nucleotides match TRBD2. The CDR3 is 16 amino acids. After removal of 4 bases from V and 3 bases from J, the junction contained 9 bases not matched to a gene. Germline loops: CDR1 SGDLS, CDR2 YYNGEE. The CDR3 DNA sequence: TGTGCCAGCAGCAAGGCGGCTAGCGGGTTCTACAATGAGCAGTTCTTC. Residues: CASSKAASGFYNEQFF.

The V gene is TRBV25-1, the J gene TRBJ1-1; perhaps TRBD1 as D (5 bases). The CDR3 consists of 15 residues. Trimming took off 2 bases at V and 6 bases at J, with 16 bases between the two ends. Germline values: CDR1 MGHDK, CDR2 SYGVNS. Here the CDR3 DNA reads TGTGCCAGCAGTGAAGGTCAGGGCAGGGTCGCTGAAGCTTTCTTT. This codes for CASSEGQGRVAEAFF.

The CDR3 protein is CASSPGGNYGYTF. The DNA for the CDR3 is TGTGCCAGCAGCCCAGGGGGAAACTATGGCTACACCTTC. The genes are TRBV28 and TRBJ1-2; 7 nucleotides match TRBD1. Germline V gene sequence: CDR1 MDHEN, CDR2 SYDVKM. V was clipped by 6 bases and J by 2 bases; unmatched bases: 3. There are 13 residues in the CDR3.

This clone was seen a single time. The chain couples TRBV5-6 to TRBJ2-2; the D gene is possibly TRBD1 (6 bases). V was shortened by 4 bases and J by 4 bases, with 17 bases between the two germline ends. Germline CDR1 and CDR2: SGHDT and YYEEEE. CDR3 length equals 16 residues. In DNA form, the CDR3 reads TGTGCCAGCAGCGGCCACAGGGTATACGGCACCGGGGAGCTGTTTTTT. This encodes CASSGHRVYGTGELFF.

The chain combines TRBV19 with TRBJ1-2; TRBD1 matches 8 bases. Unmatched junction bases numbered 8, after V lost 6 bases and J lost 5 bases. CDR1 LNHDA and CDR2 SQIVND come from the germline V gene (reference sequence). The CDR3 runs 14 residues. The CDR3 protein is CASRTGGKFYGYTF. The CDR3, as DNA: TGTGCCAGTAGAACAGGGGGGAAGTTTTATGGCTACACCTTC.

This clone has a handful of counts. This chain uses TRBV7-2 with TRBJ1-6; D is ambiguous. V was cut by 8 bases and J by 0 bases, with 11 bases left in between. CDR1 SGHTA and CDR2 FQGNSA come from the germline V gene. CDR3 length equals 15 residues. The CDR3 nucleotides read TGTGCCAGCTGCTCATTGAGCTCCTATAATTCACCCCTCCACTTT. Translating it yields CASCSLSSYNSPLHF.

This clone was seen a few times. The chain recombines TRBV2 with TRBJ1-1; TRBD1 matches 8 bases. J was trimmed by 10 bases and V by 6 bases; bases with no gene match: 16. Germline values: CDR1 SNHLY, CDR2 FYNNEI. The CDR3 totals 15 residues. The CDR3 sequence is CASRRRGGTGGGAFF. The CDR3 DNA sequence: TGTGCCAGCAGGAGACGAGGAGGGACAGGCGGCGGAGCTTTCTTT.

This sequence joins TRBV18 and TRBJ1-2, with 7 bases identical to TRBD1. This CDR3 spans 13 amino acids. Germline V gives CDR1 KGHSH, CDR2 LQKENI. Unmatched junction bases numbered 4, after V lost 5 bases and J lost 4 bases. This chain's CDR3 is CASSGGTAYGYTF. The CDR3 nucleotides read TGTGCCAGCTCAGGGGGGACAGCCTATGGCTACACCTTC.

The chain uses TRBV6-5 and TRBJ1-4; maybe TRBD1 (5 bases). This CDR3 has 14 amino acids. Germline CDR1 is MNHEY and CDR2 is SVGAGI. The V end lost 4 bases, the J end lost 8 bases, and 14 bases lay between the germline ends. This CDR3 reads CASSSLGKGEKLFF. CDR3 DNA sequence: TGTGCCAGCAGTTCCTTAGGGAAGGGGGAAAAACTGTTTTTT.

The chain has TRBV28 and TRBJ2-1; 12 positions agree with TRBD2. V trimming: 3 bases; J trimming: 8 bases; junction bases outside the gene matches: 17. The CDR3 consists of 19 residues. Germline V lookup: CDR1 MDHEN, CDR2 SYDVKM. The DNA of the CDR3 is TGTGCCAGCAGTTTGGAGTACCTAGCGGGAGGGCCGAAGAACTATGAGCAGTTCTTC. It yields the protein CASSLEYLAGGPKNYEQFF.

J is TRBJ2-7 and V is TRBV3-1 (or the pseudogene TRBV3-2); 7 nucleotides match TRBD1. V shed 1 base, J shed 6 bases, and the junction held 6 bases outside the gene matches. This CDR3 contains 14 residues. Germline lookup yields CDR1 LGHDT and CDR2 YNNKEL (reference sequence). This CDR3 is CASSQVPDRAEQYF. For the CDR3, the DNA is TGTGCCAGCAGCCAAGTCCCCGACAGGGCCGAGCAGTACTTC.

The chain employs TRBV5-1 and TRBJ2-1; 7 nucleotides match TRBD1. The CDR3 consists of 14 residues. CDR1 and CDR2 (germline): SGHRS, YFSETQ. V lost 4 bases and J lost 2; bases outside the gene matches: 3. DNA of the CDR3: TGCGCCAGCAGCACCGGACAGGCCTACAATGAGCAGTTCTTC. It specifies CASSTGQAYNEQFF.

This clone was counted once. This rearrangement joins TRBV7-3 to TRBJ2-2; 7 positions match TRBD2. CDR1 and CDR2 from the germline V gene are SGHTA and FQGTGA. J lost 4 bases, V lost 4 bases, and 9 bases had no gene match. The CDR3 loop spans 16 amino acids. The CDR3 loop is CASSSLASGITGELFF. CDR3 DNA sequence: TGTGCCAGCAGCTCCCTGGCTAGCGGCATCACCGGGGAGCTGTTTTTT.

The CDR3 nucleotides read TGTGCCAGTAGTAAACCAGGTAGATTGAACACTGAAGCTTTCTTT. Translation: CASSKPGRLNTEAFF. V is TRBV19 and J is TRBJ1-1, with D unresolved. CDR1 is LNHDA and CDR2 is SQIVND in the germline V gene (reference sequence). Trimming cost V 4 bases and J 0 bases, with 12 bases left between them. CDR3 length: 15 residues.

The rearrangement joins TRBV10-2 to TRBJ1-5; a possible D gene is TRBD1 (5 bases). The CDR3 runs to 14 residues. Deletions cut 6 bases from V and 3 bases from J, with 12 bases between. The V gene's germline CDR1 is WSHSY and CDR2 SAAADI. DNA of the CDR3: TGCGCCAGCAGGATCAACAGGAACAATCAGCCCCAGCATTTT. It is translated as CASRINRNNQPQHF.

This chain links TRBV27 with TRBJ1-6; D is ambiguous. Germline lookup yields CDR1 MNHEY and CDR2 SMNVEV (reference sequence). The CDR3 extends over 17 amino acids. The V and J ends lost 5 bases and 0 bases respectively, with 14 bases between them. The CDR3 sequence is CASSRYYIDSYNSPLHF. CDR3 sequence (DNA): TGTGCCAGCAGTCGATACTACATTGACTCCTATAATTCACCCCTCCACTTT.